These 31 T cell receptor beta chains originate from one sample sequenced in a study of blood T cell repertoires in COVID-19. Some clones are missing from TCRdb's copy, which holds only in-frame ones; the method was immunoSEQ multiplex PCR. The sample lists around 110,000 clones, roughly nine tenths seen once, with 1.8% in the top ten. Input material: peripheral blood. The receptors originated from a human donor with active COVID-19. The donor label of this sample is uncertain.

This chain uses TRBV6-6 with TRBJ1-5, with D unresolved. CDR1 is MNHNY, CDR2 SVGAGI, per germline (reference sequence). V shed 5 bases and J shed 0 bases, with 17 bases lying between them. The CDR3 has 17 amino acids. CDR3 protein: CASSPLPEFYSNQPQHF. Written as DNA, the CDR3 is TGTGCCAGCAGTCCCCTACCCGAGTTTTATAGCAATCAGCCCCAGCATTTT.

This clone appeared once. The CDR3 reads CASSPTGGRSGNTIYF. The CDR3 DNA follows: TGTGCCAGCTCACCCACAGGGGGCCGTTCTGGAAACACCATATATTTT. V usage is TRBV18 and J usage is TRBJ1-3, with 9 positions matching TRBD1. This CDR3 is 16 amino acids long. Per germline, CDR1 KGHSH and CDR2 LQKENI. The junction had 4 bases not matched to a gene; V was cut back by 3 bases and J by 1 base.

V usage is TRBV28 and J usage is TRBJ2-5, with D perhaps matching TRBD1 (6 bases). The V end lost 4 bases, the J end lost 10 bases, and 22 bases lay between the germline ends. This CDR3 spans 15 amino acids. Germline V gene data show CDR1 as MDHEN and CDR2 as SYDVKM. For the CDR3, the DNA is TGTGCCAGCAGTTCCCGAAGTCCCACAGGGTCGGACCAGTACTTC. It codes for CASSSRSPTGSDQYF.

The chain couples TRBV7-9 to TRBJ2-1; TRBD1 matches at 8 bases. The ends lost 3 bases at V and 4 bases at J; junction bases unmatched: 5. Germline V gene lookup returns CDR1 SEHNR and CDR2 FQNEAQ (reference sequence). CDR3 length equals 15 residues. The CDR3 DNA reads as TGTGCCAGCAGCTTCGGACAGGGAGGTTACAATGAGCAGTTCTTC. Protein sequence: CASSFGQGGYNEQFF.

The CDR3 sequence: CASAPRGAKNYEQYF. Here the CDR3 DNA reads TGTGCCAGCGCCCCCCGGGGGGCCAAGAACTACGAGCAGTACTTC. This chain links TRBV7-2 with TRBJ2-7, with D tentatively TRBD2 (7 bases). The V gene lost 8 bases and the J gene lost 3 bases, with 20 bases spanning the gap. This CDR3 is built from 15 residues. Germline V lookup: CDR1 SGHTA, CDR2 FQGNSA.

This rearrangement joins TRBV2 to TRBJ2-2; 7 bases are a match to TRBD1. The CDR3 contains 15 residues. With V trimmed by 4 bases and J by 6 bases, 8 bases remained unmatched. CDR1 is SNHLY and CDR2 is FYNNEI in the germline V gene. The CDR3 coding sequence is TGTGCCAGCAGTGGACAGGGTTCGGTAGCCGGGGAGCTGTTTTTT. Protein: CASSGQGSVAGELFF.

CDR3 in DNA: TGTGCCAGCAGCACCCGGACTAGCGGGGGGGGAAAAGATACGCAGTATTTT. Protein: CASSTRTSGGGKDTQYF. The chain is built from TRBV7-2 and TRBJ2-3; the match to TRBD2 covers 15 bases. The CDR3 contains 17 residues. Germline assignment: CDR1 SGHTA and CDR2 FQGNSA. Losses at the gene ends were 5 bases for V and 5 bases for J; bases not matched to a gene: 8.

The rearrangement links TRBV18 to TRBJ1-2; D not resolved. The CDR3 sequence is 14 residues long. Trimming left V 3 bases short and J 0 bases short, with 8 bases between. The germline V gene encodes CDR1 KGHSH and CDR2 LQKENI. CDR3 region: CASSPYDTNYGYTF. CDR3 sequence (DNA): TGTGCCAGCTCACCCTACGACACTAACTATGGCTACACCTTC.

The chain carries TRBV5-5 and TRBJ2-3; possible D gene TRBD1, 6 bases. Germline values: CDR1 SGHKS, CDR2 YYEKEE (reference sequence). Trimming shortened V by 5 bases and J by 2 bases, and 12 bases separated the two germline ends. The CDR3 has 14 amino acids. This CDR3 reads CASRYRDFTDTQYF. The CDR3 DNA is TGTGCCAGCAGGTACAGGGATTTCACAGATACGCAGTATTTT.

This chain uses TRBV27 with TRBJ2-7; TRBD1 aligns across 7 bases. The CDR3 contains 13 residues. Germline-derived CDR1 and CDR2 are MNHEY and SMNVEV (reference sequence). J gave up 2 bases and V 3 bases, and 1 base lay outside the gene matches. DNA for the CDR3: TGTGCCAGCAGTTTCGGGACAGCCTACGAGCAGTACTTC. It codes for CASSFGTAYEQYF.

The chain carries TRBV6-6 and TRBJ2-7; TRBD1 matches 8 bases. The J segment lost 0 bases and the V segment lost 5 bases, leaving 6 bases of the junction unmatched. The germline gives CDR1 MNHNY, CDR2 SVGAGI (reference sequence). This CDR3 is built from 15 residues. In nucleotides, the CDR3 is TGTGCCAGCAGTCGACAGGGGCGAAGCTCCTACGAGCAGTACTTC. This encodes CASSRQGRSSYEQYF.

This clone has just a few counts. The J gene is TRBJ1-2, the V gene TRBV14; D remains unclear. Germline CDR1 reads SGHDN; CDR2 reads FVKESK. The CDR3 runs to 15 residues. V was trimmed by 0 bases and J by 3 bases, leaving 11 bases between them. The CDR3 nucleotides are TGTGCCAGCAGCCAAGATTTTGGGAGTCACTATGGCTACACCTTC. This codes for CASSQDFGSHYGYTF.

The chain has TRBV7-9 and TRBJ2-7; D possibly corresponds to TRBD1 (6 bases). Germline assignment: CDR1 SEHNR and CDR2 FQNEAQ (reference sequence). This CDR3 has 14 amino acids. With 2 bases removed from V and 5 bases from J, the gap between germline ends came to 13 bases. The CDR3 region has the DNA TGTGCCAGCAGCTTAAATGTAGGGGACAACGAGCAGTACTTC. It yields the protein CASSLNVGDNEQYF.

The CDR3 loop is CASSFRQGDGYTF. The CDR3, as DNA: TGTGCCAGCAGCTTTAGACAGGGTGATGGCTACACCTTC. The chain is built from TRBV7-3 and TRBJ1-2; 7 bases agree with TRBD1. The CDR3 totals 13 residues. The J segment lost 6 bases and the V segment lost 3 bases, leaving 4 bases of the junction unmatched. Germline V gene lookup returns CDR1 SGHTA and CDR2 FQGTGA.

CDR3 loop: CASSLAGGPFKEQFF. The CDR3 DNA reads as TGTGCCAGCAGCTTAGCGGGGGGGCCTTTCAAGGAGCAGTTCTTC. The rearrangement joins TRBV5-4 to TRBJ2-1; 10 nucleotides line up with TRBD2. Germline lookup yields CDR1 SGHNT and CDR2 YYREEE (reference sequence). Trimming took 2 bases from V and 10 from J; bases not matched to a gene: 9. The CDR3 runs 15 residues.

The genes are TRBV15 and TRBJ2-1; TRBD1 aligns across 8 bases. The germline V gene encodes CDR1 LNHNV and CDR2 YYDKDF (reference sequence). CDR3 length: 14 amino acids. V lost 4 bases to trimming and J lost 7 bases; unmatched junction nucleotides: 6. In DNA, the CDR3 is TGTGCCACCAGCAAATGGACAGGGTCGAATGAGCAGTTCTTC. It encodes CATSKWTGSNEQFF.

The V gene is TRBV6-5, the J gene TRBJ1-5, with D possibly matching TRBD1 (6 bases). The germline CDR1 and CDR2 sequences are MNHEY and SVGAGI. This CDR3 spans 15 amino acids. V was pared by 2 bases and J by 2 bases, with 10 bases between. Here the CDR3 reads CASSYEQGRNQPQHF. The CDR3 DNA sequence: TGTGCCAGCAGTTACGAACAGGGCCGCAATCAGCCCCAGCATTTT.

The chain links TRBV6-5 to TRBJ1-3; D not resolved. The CDR3 extends over 15 amino acids. V lost 2 bases, J lost 0 bases, and 8 bases lay in between. Germline V gene sequence: CDR1 MNHEY, CDR2 SVGAGI. The CDR3 DNA reads TGTGCCAGCAGTTACCTCCCCTTCTCTGGAAACACCATATATTTT. Residues: CASSYLPFSGNTIYF.

The rearrangement links TRBV5-1 to TRBJ2-3, with a possible D match to TRBD2 (6 bases). This CDR3 is built from 15 residues. Germline assignment: CDR1 SGHRS and CDR2 YFSETQ. Trimming shortened V by 4 bases and J by 4 bases, and 16 bases separated the two germline ends. This chain's CDR3 is CASSVDGGEADTQYF. The CDR3 DNA reads as TGCGCCAGCAGCGTAGACGGGGGAGAGGCAGATACGCAGTATTTT.

DNA of the CDR3: TGTGCCAGCAGCTTATCCGGGACAGGGGGTCAGCCCCAGCATTTT. As protein: CASSLSGTGGQPQHF. The V gene is TRBV7-2, the J gene TRBJ1-5; the match to TRBD1 covers 11 bases. This CDR3 is 15 amino acids long. Germline trimming cut 2 bases from V and 6 bases from J; bases unmatched to any gene: 3. CDR1 is SGHTA, CDR2 FQGNSA, per germline.

The gene calls are TRBV2 and TRBJ2-2, with 7 bases lining up with TRBD1. The CDR3 is 14 amino acids. CDR1 is SNHLY and CDR2 is FYNNEI in the germline V gene. The junction had 1 base not matched to a gene; V was cut back by 6 bases and J by 0 bases. In nucleotides, the CDR3 is TGTGCCAGCAGAGGGACAGCGAACACCGGGGAGCTGTTTTTT. This codes for CASRGTANTGELFF.

The V gene is TRBV9, the J gene TRBJ2-7; a possible D gene is TRBD1 (6 bases). The CDR3 totals 15 residues. The germline CDR1 and CDR2 sequences are SGDLS and YYNGEE. The V gene lost 0 bases and the J gene lost 2 bases, with 12 bases spanning the gap. Written as DNA, the CDR3 is TGTGCCAGCAGCGTAGGGGCAGGGGAAACCTACGAGCAGTACTTC. It translates to CASSVGAGETYEQYF.

The rearrangement links TRBV24-1 to TRBJ2-5, with D possibly matching TRBD2 (6 bases). This CDR3 comprises 13 residues. Trimming left V 4 bases short and J 4 bases short, with 9 bases between. From germline, CDR1 is KGHDR and CDR2 SFDVKD. The CDR3 is CATSELARETQYF. The CDR3 coding sequence is TGTGCCACCAGTGAGCTAGCGCGAGAGACCCAGTACTTC.

This clone was detected only once. The rearrangement uses TRBV9 and TRBJ1-3; 10 positions agree with TRBD1. This CDR3 is 17 amino acids long. V lost 0 bases to trimming and J lost 2 bases; unmatched junction nucleotides: 5. Germline-derived CDR1 and CDR2 are SGDLS and YYNGEE. CDR3 region: CASSVGGTGATGNTIYF. The CDR3 nucleotides are TGTGCCAGCAGCGTAGGGGGGACAGGGGCTACTGGAAACACCATATATTTT.

The chain couples TRBV5-4 to TRBJ1-2; 12 positions agree with TRBD1. Looked up from germline, CDR1 is SGHNT and CDR2 is YYREEE (reference sequence). This CDR3 comprises 17 residues. J lost 2 bases, V lost 4 bases, and 9 bases had no gene match. The CDR3 DNA follows: TGTGCCAGCAGCAAGGGACAGGGGGCTGGAAAAAACTATGGCTACACCTTC. This gives the protein CASSKGQGAGKNYGYTF.

This chain connects TRBV7-2 to TRBJ2-7, with D hard to call. The V gene's germline CDR1 is SGHTA and CDR2 FQGNSA. CDR3 length: 13 residues. Trimming removed 1 base from V and 6 bases from J, with 10 bases in between. The CDR3 DNA sequence: TGTGCCAGCAGCTTAGAAGGAGCCATCGAGCAGTACTTC. Translated, it gives CASSLEGAIEQYF.

The chain employs TRBV4-3 and TRBJ1-4; a weak D match, TRBD1 (6 bases). CDR3 length: 16 residues. Trimming stripped 2 bases from V and 5 bases from J, with 15 bases between. In germline, CDR1 is LGHNA, CDR2 YSLEER. DNA of the CDR3: TGCGCCAGCAGCCAAAATCCCCCAGGGGCAAATGAAAAACTGTTTTTT. Translated, it gives CASSQNPPGANEKLFF.

To note about this clone: The junction shows a germline mismatch at one end, possibly a read error. The V and J genes are TRBV4-1 and TRBJ1-1; D is undetermined. The CDR3 spans 16 residues. The germline V gene has CDR1 MGHRA and CDR2 YSYEKL. CDR3 DNA: TGCGCCAGCAACCAAGATGGCAGTGTAATGAACACTGAAGCTTTCTTT. This sequence encodes CASNQDGSVMNTEAFF.

The table lists this clone with a count of one. The chain employs TRBV19 and TRBJ1-2, with 9 bases lining up with TRBD1. The CDR3 is made up of 13 amino acids. V gave up 7 bases and J gave up 8 bases; unmatched junction bases: 8. Per germline, CDR1 LNHDA and CDR2 SQIVND (reference sequence). CDR3 protein: CASTADRGGGYTF. In nucleotides, the CDR3 is TGTGCCAGTACCGCGGACAGGGGTGGGGGCTACACCTTC.

The chain combines TRBV4-3 with TRBJ2-5; the match to TRBD2 covers 10 bases. The ends lost 6 bases at V and 4 bases at J; junction bases unmatched: 8. The CDR3 sequence is 15 residues long. The germline CDR1 and CDR2 sequences are LGHNA and YSLEER. CDR3 coding DNA: TGCGCCAGCAGTTGGAGAAGCGGGGGGGGAGAGACCCAGTACTTC. The encoded protein is CASSWRSGGGETQYF.

The rearrangement links TRBV7-8 to TRBJ1-1, with D hard to call. CDR1 and CDR2 (germline): SGHVS, FQNEAQ. The V gene lost 5 bases and the J gene lost 1 base, with 5 bases spanning the gap. The CDR3 runs 12 residues. CDR3 amino acids: CASSPWNTEAFF. The CDR3, as DNA: TGTGCCAGCAGCCCGTGGAACACTGAAGCTTTCTTT.